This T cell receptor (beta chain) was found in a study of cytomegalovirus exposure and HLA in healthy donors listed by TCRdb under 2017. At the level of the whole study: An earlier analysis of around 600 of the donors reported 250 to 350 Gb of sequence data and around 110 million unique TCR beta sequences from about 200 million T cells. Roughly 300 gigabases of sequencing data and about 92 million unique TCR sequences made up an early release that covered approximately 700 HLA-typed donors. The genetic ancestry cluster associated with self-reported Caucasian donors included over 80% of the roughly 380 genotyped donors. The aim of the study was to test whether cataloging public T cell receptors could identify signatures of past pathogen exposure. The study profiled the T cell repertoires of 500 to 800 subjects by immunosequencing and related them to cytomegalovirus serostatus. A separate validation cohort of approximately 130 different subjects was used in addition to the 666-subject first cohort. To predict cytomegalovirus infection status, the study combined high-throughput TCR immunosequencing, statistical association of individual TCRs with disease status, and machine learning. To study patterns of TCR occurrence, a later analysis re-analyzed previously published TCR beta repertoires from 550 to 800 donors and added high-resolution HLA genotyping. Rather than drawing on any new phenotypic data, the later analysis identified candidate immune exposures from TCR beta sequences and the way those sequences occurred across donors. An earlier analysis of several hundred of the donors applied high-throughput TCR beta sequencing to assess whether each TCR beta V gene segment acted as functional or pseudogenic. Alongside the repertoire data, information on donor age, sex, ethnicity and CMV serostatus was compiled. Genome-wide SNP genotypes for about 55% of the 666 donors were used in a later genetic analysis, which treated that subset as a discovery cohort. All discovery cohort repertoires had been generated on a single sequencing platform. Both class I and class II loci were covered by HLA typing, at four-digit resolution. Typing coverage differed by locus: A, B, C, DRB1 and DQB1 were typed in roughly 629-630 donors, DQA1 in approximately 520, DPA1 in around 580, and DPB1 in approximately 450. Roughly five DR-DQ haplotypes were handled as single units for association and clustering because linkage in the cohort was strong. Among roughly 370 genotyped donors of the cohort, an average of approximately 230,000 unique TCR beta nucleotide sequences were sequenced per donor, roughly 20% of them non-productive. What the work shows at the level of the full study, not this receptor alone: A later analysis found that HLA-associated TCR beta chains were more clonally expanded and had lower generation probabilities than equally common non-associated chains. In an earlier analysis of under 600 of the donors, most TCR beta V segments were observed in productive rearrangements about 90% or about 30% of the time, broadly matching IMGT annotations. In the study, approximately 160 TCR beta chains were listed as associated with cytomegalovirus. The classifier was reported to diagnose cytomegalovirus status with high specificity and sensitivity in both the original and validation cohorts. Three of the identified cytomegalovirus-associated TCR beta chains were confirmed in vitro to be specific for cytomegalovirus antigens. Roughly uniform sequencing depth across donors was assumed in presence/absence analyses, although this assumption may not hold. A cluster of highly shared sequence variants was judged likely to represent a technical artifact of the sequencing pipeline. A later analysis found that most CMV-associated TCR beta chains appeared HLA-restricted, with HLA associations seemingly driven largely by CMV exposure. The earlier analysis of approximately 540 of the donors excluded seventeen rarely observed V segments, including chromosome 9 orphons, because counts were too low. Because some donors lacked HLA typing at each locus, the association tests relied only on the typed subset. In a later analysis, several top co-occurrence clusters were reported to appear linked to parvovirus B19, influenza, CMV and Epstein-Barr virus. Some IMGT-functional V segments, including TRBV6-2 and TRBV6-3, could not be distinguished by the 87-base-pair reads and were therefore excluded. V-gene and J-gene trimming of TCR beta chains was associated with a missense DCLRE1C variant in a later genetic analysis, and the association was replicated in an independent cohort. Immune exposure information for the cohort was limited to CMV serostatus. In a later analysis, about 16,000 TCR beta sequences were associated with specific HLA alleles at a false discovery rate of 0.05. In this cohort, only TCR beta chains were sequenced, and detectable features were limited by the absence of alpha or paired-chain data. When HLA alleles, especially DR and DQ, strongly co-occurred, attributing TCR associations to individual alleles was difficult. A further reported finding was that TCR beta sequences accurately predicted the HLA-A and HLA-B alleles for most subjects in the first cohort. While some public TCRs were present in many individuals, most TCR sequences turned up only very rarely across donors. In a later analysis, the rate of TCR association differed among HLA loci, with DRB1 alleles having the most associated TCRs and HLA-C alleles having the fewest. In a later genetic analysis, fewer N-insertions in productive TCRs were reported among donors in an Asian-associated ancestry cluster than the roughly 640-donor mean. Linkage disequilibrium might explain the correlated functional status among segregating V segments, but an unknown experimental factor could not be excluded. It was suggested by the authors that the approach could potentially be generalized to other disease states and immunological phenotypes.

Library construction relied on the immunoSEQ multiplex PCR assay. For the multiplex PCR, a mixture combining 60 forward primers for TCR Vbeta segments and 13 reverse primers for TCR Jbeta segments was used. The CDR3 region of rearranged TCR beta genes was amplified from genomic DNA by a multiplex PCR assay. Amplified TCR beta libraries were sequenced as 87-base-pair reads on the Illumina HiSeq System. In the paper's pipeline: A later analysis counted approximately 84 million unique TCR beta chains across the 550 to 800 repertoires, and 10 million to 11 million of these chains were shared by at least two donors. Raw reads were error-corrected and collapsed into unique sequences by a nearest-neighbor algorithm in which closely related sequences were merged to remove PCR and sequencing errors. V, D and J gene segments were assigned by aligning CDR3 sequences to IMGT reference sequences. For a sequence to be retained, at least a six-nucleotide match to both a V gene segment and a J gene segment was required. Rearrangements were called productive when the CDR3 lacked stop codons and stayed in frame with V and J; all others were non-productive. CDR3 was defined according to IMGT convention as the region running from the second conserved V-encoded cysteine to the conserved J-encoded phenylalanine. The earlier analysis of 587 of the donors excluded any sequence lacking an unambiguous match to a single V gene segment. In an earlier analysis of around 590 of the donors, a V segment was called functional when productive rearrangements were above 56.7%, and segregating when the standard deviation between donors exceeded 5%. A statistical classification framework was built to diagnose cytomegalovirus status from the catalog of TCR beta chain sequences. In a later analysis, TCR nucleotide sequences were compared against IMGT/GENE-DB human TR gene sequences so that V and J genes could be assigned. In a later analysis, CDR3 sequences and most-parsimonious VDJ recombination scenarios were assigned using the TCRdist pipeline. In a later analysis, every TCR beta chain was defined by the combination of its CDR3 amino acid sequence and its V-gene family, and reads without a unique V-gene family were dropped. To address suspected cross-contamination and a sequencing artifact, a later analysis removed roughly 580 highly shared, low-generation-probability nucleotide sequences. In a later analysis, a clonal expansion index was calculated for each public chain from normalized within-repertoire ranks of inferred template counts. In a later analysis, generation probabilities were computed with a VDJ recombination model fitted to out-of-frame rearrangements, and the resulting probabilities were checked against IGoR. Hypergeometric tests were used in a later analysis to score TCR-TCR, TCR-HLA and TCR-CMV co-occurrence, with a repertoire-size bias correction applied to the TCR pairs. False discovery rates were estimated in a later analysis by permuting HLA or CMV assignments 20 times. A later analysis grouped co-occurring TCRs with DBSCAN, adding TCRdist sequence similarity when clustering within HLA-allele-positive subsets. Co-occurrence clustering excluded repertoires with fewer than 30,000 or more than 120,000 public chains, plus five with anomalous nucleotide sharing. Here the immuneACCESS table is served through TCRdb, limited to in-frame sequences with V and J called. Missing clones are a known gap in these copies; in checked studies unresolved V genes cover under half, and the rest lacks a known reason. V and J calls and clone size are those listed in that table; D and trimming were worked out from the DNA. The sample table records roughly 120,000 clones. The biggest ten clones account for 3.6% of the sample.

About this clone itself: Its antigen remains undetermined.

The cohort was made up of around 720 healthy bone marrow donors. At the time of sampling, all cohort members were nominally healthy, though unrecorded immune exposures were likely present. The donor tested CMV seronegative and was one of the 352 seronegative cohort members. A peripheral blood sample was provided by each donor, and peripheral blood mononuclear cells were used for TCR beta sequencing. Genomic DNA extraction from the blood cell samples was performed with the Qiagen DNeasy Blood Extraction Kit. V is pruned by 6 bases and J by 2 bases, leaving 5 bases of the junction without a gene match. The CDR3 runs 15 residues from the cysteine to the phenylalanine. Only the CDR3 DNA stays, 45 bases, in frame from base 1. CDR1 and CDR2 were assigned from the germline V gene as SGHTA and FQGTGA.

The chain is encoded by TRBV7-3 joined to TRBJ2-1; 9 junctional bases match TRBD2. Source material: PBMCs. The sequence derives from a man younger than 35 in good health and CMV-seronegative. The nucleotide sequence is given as TGTGCCAGCAGTCTAGCGGGGTCAACCTACAATGAGCAGTTCTTC. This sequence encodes CASSLAGSTYNEQFF.